The 27 T cell receptor beta chains below come from one sample, sequenced in a study of CD8 T cells in Susac syndrome. A quantity of about 0.45 to 1 ug RNA underwent reverse transcription using random hexamers. TCRdb reanalysed the immunoSEQ multiplex PCR reads using MiXCR and keeps one entry per CDR3 protein. The sample has 150,000 to 200,000 distinct CDR3 sequences; 93% are singletons. The source material was CD4+ T cells from PBMCs. The receptors derive from a human donor in good health.

The table lists this clonotype with a count of one. The rearrangement uses TRBV29-1 and TRBJ2-7; D perhaps matches TRBD2 (6 bases). Trimming cost V 7 bases and J 3 bases, with 10 bases left between them. Per the germline V gene, CDR1 is SQVTM and CDR2 is ANQGSEA. CDR3 length: 11 amino acids. The CDR3 nucleotides are TGCAGCGGGGGGGAAAGCTACGAGCAGTACTTC. Residues: CSGGESYEQYF.

V gene TRBV7-9 combines with J gene TRBJ2-4; a weak D match, TRBD2 (6 bases). The CDR3 covers 12 residues. Germline V gene data show CDR1 as SEHNR and CDR2 as FQNEAQ (reference sequence). V was cut by 5 bases and J by 6 bases, with 8 bases left in between. CDR3 loop: CASSTGGNIQYF. CDR3 nucleotides: TGTGCCAGCAGCACCGGGGGAAACATTCAGTACTTC.

This chain joins TRBV28 and TRBJ2-3; 11 bases match TRBD2. With 6 bases clipped from V and 1 base from J, the junction kept 0 bases outside the gene matches. The germline gives CDR1 MDHEN, CDR2 SYDVKM. The length of the CDR3 is 14 residues. The CDR3 is CASRGLAGTDTQYF. Written as DNA, the CDR3 is TGTGCCAGCAGGGGACTAGCGGGCACAGATACGCAGTATTTT.

This chain connects TRBV2 to TRBJ1-6; D is uncertain. The CDR3 spans 15 residues. Germline-derived CDR1 and CDR2 are SNHLY and FYNNEI. The ends were cut back, 8 bases at V and 0 bases at J, with 11 bases in the middle. CDR3 in amino acids: CASRIGSSYNSPLHF. The CDR3 DNA follows: TGTGCCAGCCGCATAGGGAGCTCCTATAATTCACCCCTCCACTTT.

Written as DNA, the CDR3 is TGCAGCGTTCGCGGATGGACAGGCGAGGGCTACACCTTC. Amino acids: CSVRGWTGEGYTF. The chain is built from TRBV29-1 and TRBJ1-2, with 7 bases lining up with TRBD1. CDR3 length equals 13 residues. With 5 bases clipped from V and 8 bases from J, the junction kept 11 bases outside the gene matches. Germline V lookup: CDR1 SQVTM, CDR2 ANQGSEA.

The chain joins TRBV7-3 to TRBJ2-3; tentative D call: TRBD2 (6 bases). V lost 5 bases, J lost 2 bases, and 14 bases lay in between. The length of the CDR3 is 15 residues. In germline, CDR1 is SGHTA, CDR2 FQGTGA. CDR3 amino acids: CASSPNGGLTDTQYF. The CDR3 DNA reads as TGTGCCAGCAGCCCTAATGGGGGACTCACAGATACGCAGTATTTT.

CDR3 region: CASSVDVTGIQPQHF. The CDR3 DNA sequence: TGTGCCAGCAGCGTAGATGTGACAGGCATTCAGCCCCAGCATTTT. The chain uses TRBV9 and TRBJ1-5; weak D call: TRBD1 (6 bases). CDR3 length: 15 amino acids. The germline V and J ends were trimmed by 0 bases and 6 bases, with 13 bases remaining between them. Germline CDR1 is SGDLS and CDR2 is YYNGEE.

The chain links TRBV15 to TRBJ1-1; 11 nucleotides align to TRBD1. J was trimmed by 4 bases and V by 2 bases; bases with no gene match: 3. This CDR3 region has 15 residues. Germline values: CDR1 LNHNV, CDR2 YYDKDF (reference sequence). The CDR3 protein is CATSRSGTGGTEAFF. In DNA, the CDR3 is TGTGCCACCAGCAGATCCGGGACAGGGGGCACTGAAGCTTTCTTT.

The V gene is TRBV20-1, the J gene TRBJ1-1; a weak D match, TRBD1 (5 bases). The germline V and J ends were trimmed by 6 bases and 4 bases, with 12 bases remaining between them. This CDR3 comprises 12 residues. CDR1 is DFQATT, CDR2 SNEGSKA, per germline (reference sequence). CDR3 nucleotide sequence: TGCAGTGCCGAGCGGGGGATCACTGAAGCTTTCTTT. This sequence encodes CSAERGITEAFF.

The V and J genes are TRBV29-1 and TRBJ1-1, with D possibly being TRBD1 (5 bases). V was cut by 6 bases and J by 0 bases, with 11 bases left in between. The CDR3 is 13 residues long. In germline, CDR1 is SQVTM, CDR2 ANQGSEA. The CDR3 here is CSVVTVMNTEAFF. The CDR3 coding sequence is TGCAGCGTCGTGACAGTTATGAACACTGAAGCTTTCTTT.

The chain carries TRBV3-1 and TRBJ2-2, with 8 bases fitting TRBD1. This CDR3 contains 16 residues. Germline values: CDR1 LGHDT, CDR2 YNNKEL (reference sequence). J gave up 2 bases and V 6 bases, and 8 bases lay outside the gene matches. The CDR3 sequence: CASRHMDRVNTGELFF. As DNA, the CDR3 is TGTGCCAGCAGGCATATGGACAGGGTTAACACCGGGGAGCTGTTTTTT.

The chain carries TRBV10-3 and TRBJ2-5; TRBD2 matches 13 bases. Unmatched junction bases numbered 12, after V lost 9 bases and J lost 5 bases. Looked up from germline, CDR1 is ENHRY and CDR2 is SYGVKD. The CDR3 extends over 16 amino acids. CDR3 DNA: TGTGCCATTACCGGGACTAGCGGGGCAGGACGGGAGACCCAGTACTTC. Protein product: CAITGTSGAGRETQYF.

The chain recombines TRBV6-5 with TRBJ1-4, with no clear D. The CDR3 has 17 amino acids. Germline V CDR1 and CDR2: MNHEY, SVGAGI. Trimming left V 3 bases short and J 8 bases short, with 22 bases between. The DNA for the CDR3 is TGTGCCAGCAGTTATTTCGCGCCCGGCGGGAGGGTCGAAAAACTGTTTTTT. This codes for CASSYFAPGGRVEKLFF.

The chain combines TRBV3-1 with TRBJ2-1, with D maybe TRBD2 (7 bases). Germline loops: CDR1 LGHDT, CDR2 YNNKEL (reference sequence). V was shortened by 1 base and J by 8 bases, with 15 bases between the two germline ends. The CDR3 sequence is 15 residues long. The CDR3 loop is CASSQGGGAVDEQFF. DNA of the CDR3: TGTGCCAGCAGCCAAGGTGGGGGGGCGGTTGATGAGCAGTTCTTC.

The rearrangement joins TRBV12-3 or TRBV12-4 to TRBJ1-6; no clear D gene. Trimming took 4 bases from V and 4 from J, leaving 5 bases between them. This CDR3 is 13 amino acids long. This CDR3 reads CASSSGYNSPLHF. The CDR3 bases are TGTGCCAGCAGTTCCGGATATAATTCACCCCTCCACTTT.

The chain is built from TRBV20-1 and TRBJ1-5, with D unresolved. The V end lost 5 bases, the J end lost 7 bases, and 9 bases lay between the germline ends. This CDR3 contains 11 residues. Germline loops: CDR1 DFQATT, CDR2 SNEGSKA (reference sequence). CDR3 nucleotide sequence: TGCAGTGCTGGTCCCCAGCAGCCCCAGCATTTT. It codes for CSAGPQQPQHF.

This chain connects TRBV4-2 to TRBJ2-3; weak D call: TRBD1 (5 bases). Trimming left V 0 bases short and J 0 bases short, with 7 bases between. This CDR3 is 15 amino acids long. CDR1 and CDR2 (germline): LGHNA, YNFKEQ. The chain's CDR3 is CASSQDQGSTDTQYF. The CDR3 DNA is TGTGCCAGCAGCCAAGATCAGGGCAGCACAGATACGCAGTATTTT.

V and J are TRBV4-1 and TRBJ1-4, with 10 bases matching TRBD1. Trimming cost V 4 bases and J 4 bases; bases outside gene matches: 3. The CDR3 covers 15 residues. Germline V lookup: CDR1 MGHRA, CDR2 YSYEKL. CDR3 DNA: TGCGCCAGCAGCCCCCGGGACAGGGGTAATGAAAAACTGTTTTTT. Translated, it gives CASSPRDRGNEKLFF.

The V call is TRBV12-3 or TRBV12-4, the J call TRBJ1-1; D gene ambiguous. The CDR3 runs 15 residues. V lost 1 base to trimming and J lost 3 bases, with 12 bases between them. This CDR3 reads CASSLDWQRYTEAFF. The CDR3 DNA sequence: TGTGCCAGCAGTTTAGATTGGCAGAGGTACACTGAAGCTTTCTTT.

The chain links TRBV5-1 to TRBJ2-5, with a tentative D call TRBD2 (6 bases). V lost 0 bases and J lost 4, with 13 bases in between. Germline V CDR1 and CDR2: SGHRS, YFSETQ. The CDR3 runs 15 residues. CDR3 protein: CASSLGLSEGETQYF. DNA for the CDR3: TGCGCCAGCAGCTTGGGGCTCTCGGAGGGAGAGACCCAGTACTTC. Based on the CDR3 plus reference TRBV5-1 and TRBJ2-5, the full variable domain is KAGVTQTPRYLIKTRGQQVTLSCSPISGHRSVSWYQQTPGQGLQFLFEYFSETQRNKGNFPGRFSGRQFSNSRSEMNVSTLELGDSALYLCASSLGLSEGETQYFGPGTRLLVL.

This chain links TRBV12-3 or TRBV12-4 with TRBJ2-3; D gene uncertain. This CDR3 spans 14 amino acids. The V and J ends lost 3 bases and 0 bases respectively, with 7 bases between them. DNA for the CDR3: TGTGCCAGCAGTTTCGGCAGGAGCACAGATACGCAGTATTTT. Translating gives CASSFGRSTDTQYF.

The chain has TRBV7-2 and TRBJ2-2; a weak D match, TRBD2 (5 bases). The V end was cut by 1 base, the J end by 9 bases, with 15 bases between. Germline CDR1 and CDR2: SGHTA and FQGNSA. The CDR3 spans 15 residues. For the CDR3, the DNA is TGTGCCAGCAGCTTAGGTCCTAGCTCGGGCCGGGAGCTGTTTTTT. The encoded protein is CASSLGPSSGRELFF.

The V call is TRBV18, the J call TRBJ1-2; 9 bases are a match to TRBD1. V lost 3 bases to trimming and J lost 2 bases; unmatched junction nucleotides: 7. CDR3 length equals 16 residues. CDR1 and CDR2 from the germline V gene are KGHSH and LQKENI. Written as DNA, the CDR3 is TGTGCCAGCTCACCTTTACAGGGGGCATCGAACTATGGCTACACCTTC. Amino acid sequence: CASSPLQGASNYGYTF.

This chain links TRBV5-4 with TRBJ1-4, with D possibly matching TRBD1 (6 bases). Germline CDR1 and CDR2: SGHNT and YYREEE (reference sequence). The CDR3 extends over 14 amino acids. With 3 bases removed from V and 8 bases from J, the gap between germline ends came to 14 bases. CDR3 sequence: CASSSPQGGEKLFF. The DNA of the CDR3 is TGTGCCAGCAGCTCTCCCCAAGGGGGAGAAAAACTGTTTTTT.

The rearrangement links TRBV7-9 to TRBJ1-1, with TRBD1 as a possible D gene (6 bases). The germline gives CDR1 SEHNR, CDR2 FQNEAQ (reference sequence). Trimming left V 5 bases short and J 5 bases short, with 18 bases between. This CDR3 is 15 amino acids long. For the CDR3, the DNA is TGTGCCAGCAGCCAAGAGCGGACAGAGCGGACTGAAGCTTTCTTT. Amino acid sequence: CASSQERTERTEAFF.

J is TRBJ2-1 and V is TRBV7-6; D is possibly TRBD1 (6 bases). The CDR3 has 13 amino acids. The V end was cut by 5 bases, the J end by 10 bases, with 15 bases between. In germline, CDR1 is SGHVS, CDR2 FNYEAQ. The DNA for the CDR3 is TGTGCCAGCAGCCAACCAACAGGGAGCGAGCAGTTCTTC. It translates to CASSQPTGSEQFF.

The rearrangement uses TRBV19 and TRBJ1-2, with D maybe TRBD1 (5 bases). The germline CDR1 and CDR2 sequences are LNHDA and SQIVND (reference sequence). This CDR3 has 14 residues. Trimming shortened V by 7 bases and J by 4 bases, and 16 bases separated the two germline ends. The CDR3 DNA reads TGTGCCAGTACCCTACGGGACGCCGGCTATGGCTACACCTTC. It codes for CASTLRDAGYGYTF.